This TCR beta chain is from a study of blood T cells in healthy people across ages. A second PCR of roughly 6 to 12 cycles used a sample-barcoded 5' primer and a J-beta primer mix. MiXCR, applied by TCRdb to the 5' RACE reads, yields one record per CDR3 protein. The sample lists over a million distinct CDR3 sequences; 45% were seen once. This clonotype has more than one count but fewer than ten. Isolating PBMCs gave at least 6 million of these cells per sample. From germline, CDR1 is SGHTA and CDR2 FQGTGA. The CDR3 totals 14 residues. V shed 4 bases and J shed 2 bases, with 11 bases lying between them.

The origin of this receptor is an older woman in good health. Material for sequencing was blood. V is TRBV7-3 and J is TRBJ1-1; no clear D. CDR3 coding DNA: TGTGCCAGCAGCTCCGGACGGGAAAACACTGAAGCTTTCTTT. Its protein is CASSSGRENTEAFF.